This T cell receptor (beta chain) stems from a study of blood T cells in healthy people across ages. The use of a sample-barcoded 5' primer and a J-beta primer mix characterized a second PCR of about 7 to 12 cycles. Each CDR3 protein gets one entry after TCRdb re-called the 5' RACE reads with MiXCR. The sample gives 850,000 to 1,100,000 distinct CDR3 sequences, roughly two fifths of which show up once; roughly 14% is in the top ten. Drawn from each donor were ten milliliters of peripheral blood. Isolated per sample were at least 7 million PBMCs. This clonotype has only a few counts. Antigen specificity is unknown. With 6 bases removed from V and 2 bases from J, the gap between germline ends came to 10 bases. The CDR3 runs 14 residues. CDR1 ENHRY and CDR2 SYGVKD come from the germline V gene. Study results and caveats: Diversity of TCR beta correlated strongly with naive T cell percentage.

Specimen: blood. The chain links TRBV10-3 to TRBJ1-4; D might be TRBD1 (6 bases). The TCR sequence derives from a man in his late teens or twenties in good health. CDR3 sequence: CAISWTATNEKLFF. CDR3 DNA: TGTGCCATCAGCTGGACAGCTACTAATGAAAAACTGTTTTTT.